This T cell receptor (beta chain) came from a study of CD8 T cells in ankylosing spondylitis. The CDR3 contains 18 residues. Germline V gene sequence: CDR1 SGHAT, CDR2 FQNNGV. The J segment lost 6 bases and the V segment lost 3 bases, leaving 13 bases of the junction unmatched. For TCR beta, libraries came from quantitative 5'-RACE with molecular barcodes. Each CDR3 protein is one row after TCRdb ran MiXCR on the 5' RACE reads. This table has over 200,000 distinct CDR3 sequences, around 20% appearing once. As to this clonotype: Its antigen remains unidentified.

Broader study findings: A CD8+ phenotype characterized the disease-linked clones, which were relatively rare in peripheral blood. Significant enrichment of disease-linked clones was reported in matched ankylosing spondylitis synovial fluid. Ankylosing spondylitis blood seemed to carry a telltale TCR beta motif made of fewer than 10 highly homologous variants.

This TCR was sampled from a male donor with ankylosing spondylitis. The gene calls are TRBV11-2 and TRBJ2-1; 11 nucleotides match TRBD2. Sequenced: blood, either unsorted or a sorted T cell fraction (not recorded which). The CDR3 loop reads CASSFLVVGLAAINEQFF. CDR3 DNA: TGTGCCAGCAGCTTCTTAGTAGTGGGACTAGCGGCTATCAATGAGCAGTTCTTC.